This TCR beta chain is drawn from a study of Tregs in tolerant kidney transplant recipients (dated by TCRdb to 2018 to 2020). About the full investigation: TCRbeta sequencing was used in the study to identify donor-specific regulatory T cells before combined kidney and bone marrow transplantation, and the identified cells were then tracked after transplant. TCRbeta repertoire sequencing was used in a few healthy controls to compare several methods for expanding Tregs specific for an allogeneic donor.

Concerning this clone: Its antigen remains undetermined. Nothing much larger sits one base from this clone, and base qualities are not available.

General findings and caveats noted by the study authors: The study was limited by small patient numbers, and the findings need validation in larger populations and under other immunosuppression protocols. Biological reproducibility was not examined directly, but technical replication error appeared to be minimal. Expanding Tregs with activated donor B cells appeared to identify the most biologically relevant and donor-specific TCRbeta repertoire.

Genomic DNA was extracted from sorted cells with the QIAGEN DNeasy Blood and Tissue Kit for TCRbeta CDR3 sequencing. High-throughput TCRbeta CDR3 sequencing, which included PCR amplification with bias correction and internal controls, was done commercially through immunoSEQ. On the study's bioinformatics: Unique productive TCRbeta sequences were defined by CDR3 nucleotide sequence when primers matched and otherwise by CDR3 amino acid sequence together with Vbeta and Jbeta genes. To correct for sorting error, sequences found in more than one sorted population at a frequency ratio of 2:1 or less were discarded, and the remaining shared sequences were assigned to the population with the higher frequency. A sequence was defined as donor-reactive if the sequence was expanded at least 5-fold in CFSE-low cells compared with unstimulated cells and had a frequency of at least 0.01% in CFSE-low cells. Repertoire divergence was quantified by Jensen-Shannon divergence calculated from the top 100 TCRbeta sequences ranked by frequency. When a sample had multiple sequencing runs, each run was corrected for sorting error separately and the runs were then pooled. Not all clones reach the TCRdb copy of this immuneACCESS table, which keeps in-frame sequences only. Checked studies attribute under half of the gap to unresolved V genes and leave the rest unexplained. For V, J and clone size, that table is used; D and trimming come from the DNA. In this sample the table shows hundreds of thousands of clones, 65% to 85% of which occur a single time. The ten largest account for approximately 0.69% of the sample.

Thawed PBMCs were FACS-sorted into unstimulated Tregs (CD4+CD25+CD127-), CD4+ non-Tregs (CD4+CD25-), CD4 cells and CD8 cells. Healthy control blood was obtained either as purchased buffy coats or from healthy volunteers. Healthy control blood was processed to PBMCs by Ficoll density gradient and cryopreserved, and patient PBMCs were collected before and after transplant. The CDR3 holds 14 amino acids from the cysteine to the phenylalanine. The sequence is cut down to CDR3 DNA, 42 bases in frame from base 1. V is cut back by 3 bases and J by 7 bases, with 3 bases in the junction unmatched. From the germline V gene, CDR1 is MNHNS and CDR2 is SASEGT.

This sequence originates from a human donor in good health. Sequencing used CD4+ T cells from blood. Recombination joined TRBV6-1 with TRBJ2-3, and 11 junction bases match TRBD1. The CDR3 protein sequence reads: CASSEDRGQNTQYF. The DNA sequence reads TGTGCCAGCAGTGAGGACAGGGGGCAAAATACGCAGTATTTT.